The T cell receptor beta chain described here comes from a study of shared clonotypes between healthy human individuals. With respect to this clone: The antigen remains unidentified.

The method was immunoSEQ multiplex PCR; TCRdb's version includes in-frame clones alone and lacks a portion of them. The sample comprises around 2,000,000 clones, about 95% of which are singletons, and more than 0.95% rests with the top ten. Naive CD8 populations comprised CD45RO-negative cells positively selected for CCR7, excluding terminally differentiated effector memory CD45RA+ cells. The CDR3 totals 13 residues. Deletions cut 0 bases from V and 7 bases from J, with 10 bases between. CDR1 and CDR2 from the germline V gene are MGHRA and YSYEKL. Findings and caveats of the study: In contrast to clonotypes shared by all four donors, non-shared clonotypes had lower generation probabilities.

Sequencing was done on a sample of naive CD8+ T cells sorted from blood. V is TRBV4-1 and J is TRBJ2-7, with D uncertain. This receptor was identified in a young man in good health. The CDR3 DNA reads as TGCGCCAGCAGCCAAGAAGAGACTTGGGAGCAGTACTTC. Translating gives CASSQEETWEQYF.